This T cell receptor beta chain is drawn from a study of T cell responses to AZD1222 COVID-19 vaccine. V lost 5 bases to trimming and J lost 5 bases; unmatched junction nucleotides: 13. CDR1 LGHNA and CDR2 YNFKEQ come from the germline V gene. The CDR3 spans 17 residues. The data were produced by immunoSEQ multiplex PCR, yet TCRdb's version contains in-frame clones alone and is incomplete. Among about 270,000 clones listed, 94% were seen once. This chain joins TRBV4-2 and TRBJ2-2; 8 bases agree with TRBD2. This specimen was peripheral blood, taken 28 days after the second AZD1222 dose. The clonotype was recovered from an adult who received the AZD1222 COVID-19 vaccine. DNA for the CDR3: TGTGCCAGCAGCTCCCCCACGGCGGGGGGTAGAACCGGGGAGCTGTTTTTT. This sequence encodes CASSSPTAGGRTGELFF.